This T cell receptor (beta chain) was recorded in a study of post-analysis software for immune sequencing data (dated by TCRdb to between 2014 and 2016). About the study as a whole: Disease courses on record covered relapsing-remitting, secondary progressive and progressive-relapsing multiple sclerosis, though some patients had no subtype annotation. A subset of samples was prepared in parallel using single-end sample barcoding, then pooled and co-amplified after Illumina adapter ligation. The multiple sclerosis patient repertoires were compared with about a dozen previously published healthy control repertoires from donors aged roughly 6 to 27 years. General study outcomes and caveats: Normalized Chao1 diversity was significantly lower in multiple sclerosis patients than controls, suggesting substantial peripheral T-cell clonal expansion. The multiple sclerosis patient group was slightly younger than the control group. When samples were clustered directly using the F measure, samples prepared in the same batch co-clustered strongly, which prompted a batch-effect correction. Significantly higher frequencies in patients than in controls were found for roughly 5 TRBV segments, including TRBV5-6, TRBV5-1 and TRBV20-1.

The CDR3 numbers 15 residues from cysteine through phenylalanine. Only the CDR3 DNA is retained, 45 bases long and in frame from the first base. V and J lose 6 bases and 3 bases, and a span of 15 bases separates them. Via the germline V gene, CDR1 is MNHEY and CDR2 SVGEGT. In this sample, this clonotype turned up a few times. Its antigen remains undetermined. No clone much larger than this one lies a single base away; base qualities are absent. TCR beta repertoires were profiled from peripheral blood of over 10 young patients with multiple sclerosis to demonstrate the VDJtools post-analysis software. The multiple sclerosis patients were children and adolescents ranging in age from about 6 to 17 years. Library prep was done by PCR. Sequencing was performed on an Illumina HiSeq 2500. Unique molecular identifiers were incorporated into TCR beta cDNA libraries to reduce PCR and sequencing biases. Per 1 to 10 million input T cells, 500,000 or so cDNA molecules were obtained, such that each molecule approximated one T cell. The patient libraries were prepared and sequenced with the same protocol used for the earlier healthy control dataset. Samples belonging to the same batch were prepared together, multiplexed and sequenced on a shared HiSeq lane. The authors' analysis ran thus. MIGEC handled the raw barcoded reads, throwing out single-read molecular identifier groups before consensus assembly and CDR3 extraction. Clonotype tables were post-analysed with VDJtools, normalizing diversity by down-sampling all datasets to the smallest sample size. To correct batch-related cross-sample contamination, repertoire overlap clustering matched CDR3 amino acid sequences but not nucleotide sequences. TCRdb reprocessing: public reads trimmed at Q25 with fastp, clones called with MiXCR, in-frame beta chains kept. Rows are unified per CDR3 protein, each entry keeping the most common DNA and genes. The V and J calls, along with clone size, are taken from TCRdb and not from the paper's own processing. The sample table shows 820,000 or so distinct CDR3 sequences, and about 57% are seen once. 4.6% of the sample is taken by the ten largest.

The TCR comes from a girl between 10 and 17 years old with multiple sclerosis. Source material: blood. The rearranged chain carries TRBV6-2 or TRBV6-3 and TRBJ1-5, with the D gene uncertain. The CDR3 region reads CASSHRNPSNQPQHF. The base sequence is TGTGCCAGCAGCCACCGGAACCCTTCCAATCAGCCCCAGCATTTT.